The rows below give T cell receptor beta chains drawn from one sample of a study of vaccination effects on CD4 cells after COVID-19. These TCRs are of unknown antigen specificity. This table comes from immunoSEQ multiplex PCR, and its TCRdb copy is limited to in-frame clones, with some not included. Of about 20,000 clones listed, roughly 78% were seen once; the top ten hold about 9.7%. Source: CD4+ T cells from PBMCs cultured with HCoV-NL63 spike peptides, taken before COVID-19 vaccination. These receptor sequences come from a human donor who received a COVID-19 vaccine. Both conserved end residues are part of each CDR3. The order of the fields is CDR3 length, clone size, J gene, D gene, V gene, CDR3 DNA, CDR3 protein. D genes are given only for firm matches. For some rows the clone size is stated as once, few or many, or as a class when expanded; others skip it.

CDR3 length: 19
clone size: -
J gene: TRBJ2-7
D gene: TRBD2
V gene: TRBV10-1
CDR3 DNA: TGCGCCAGCAGTGAGCCGTTGGTTCGTCGGACTAGCGGGACCTACGAGCAGTACTTC
CDR3 protein: CASSEPLVRRTSGTYEQYF

CDR3 length: 12
clone size: -
J gene: TRBJ2-7
D gene: -
V gene: TRBV7-2
CDR3 DNA: TGTGCCAGCAGCCCAACCCAGTACGAGCAGTACTTC
CDR3 protein: CASSPTQYEQYF

CDR3 length: 17
clone size: -
J gene: TRBJ2-1
D gene: TRBD1
V gene: TRBV3-1/TRBV3-2
CDR3 DNA: TGTGCCAGCAGCCAGAACAGGGGGCGTTCCTCCTACAATGAGCAGTTCTTC
CDR3 protein: CASSQNRGRSSYNEQFF

CDR3 length: 15
clone size: -
J gene: TRBJ2-7
D gene: TRBD2
V gene: TRBV7-2
CDR3 DNA: TGTGCCAGCAGCTACAATAGCGGGAGTAGGTACGAGCAGTACTTC
CDR3 protein: CASSYNSGSRYEQYF

CDR3 length: 15
clone size: -
J gene: TRBJ2-1
D gene: TRBD1
V gene: TRBV11-3
CDR3 DNA: TGTGCCAGCAGCTTCGACAGGGGTTCCTACAATGAGCAGTTCTTC
CDR3 protein: CASSFDRGSYNEQFF

CDR3 length: 16
clone size: -
J gene: TRBJ1-1
D gene: -
V gene: TRBV2
CDR3 DNA: TGTGCCAGCAGTGATATAATGGGTCAGGGTGGCACTGAAGCTTTCTTT
CDR3 protein: CASSDIMGQGGTEAFF

CDR3 length: 15
clone size: -
J gene: TRBJ2-1
D gene: -
V gene: TRBV10-2
CDR3 DNA: TGCGCCAGCAGTGAGTGGTTCCGGGACTACAATGAGCAGTTCTTC
CDR3 protein: CASSEWFRDYNEQFF

CDR3 length: 17
clone size: once
J gene: TRBJ2-5
D gene: TRBD2
V gene: TRBV10-1
CDR3 DNA: TGCGCCAGCAGTGAGCCTAGCGGGGTGTTCATTTTGGAGACCCAGTACTTC
CDR3 protein: CASSEPSGVFILETQYF

CDR3 length: 15
clone size: -
J gene: TRBJ1-2
D gene: TRBD1
V gene: TRBV5-1
CDR3 DNA: TGCGCCAGCAGCTTGGTATACGGACAGGGGAAAGGCTACACCTTC
CDR3 protein: CASSLVYGQGKGYTF

CDR3 length: 15
clone size: -
J gene: TRBJ2-3
D gene: TRBD2
V gene: TRBV2
CDR3 DNA: TGTGCCAGCAGTGAAGGGGCGGGGGGTAAGGATACGCAGTATTTT
CDR3 protein: CASSEGAGGKDTQYF

CDR3 length: 14
clone size: -
J gene: TRBJ2-3
D gene: TRBD2
V gene: TRBV2
CDR3 DNA: TGTGCCAGCAGGGCGGGGACTAACACAGATACGCAGTATTTT
CDR3 protein: CASRAGTNTDTQYF

CDR3 length: 17
clone size: -
J gene: TRBJ1-2
D gene: -
V gene: TRBV19
CDR3 DNA: TGTGCCAGTAGTATCTACCCGCGAGAGGACCTCACCTATGGCTACACCTTC
CDR3 protein: CASSIYPREDLTYGYTF

CDR3 length: 14
clone size: -
J gene: TRBJ1-5
D gene: TRBD1
V gene: TRBV2
CDR3 DNA: TGTGCCAGCAGTGAAGCCCCGGGACAGCAGCCCCAGCATTTT
CDR3 protein: CASSEAPGQQPQHF

CDR3 length: 14
clone size: few
J gene: TRBJ1-1
D gene: TRBD1
V gene: TRBV27
CDR3 DNA: TGTGCCAGCGGTAAGGGACAGGGGAACACTGAAGCTTTCTTT
CDR3 protein: CASGKGQGNTEAFF

CDR3 length: 15
clone size: -
J gene: TRBJ1-6
D gene: TRBD1
V gene: TRBV6-5
CDR3 DNA: TGTGCCAGCAGTCTGGGACAGGGGGAAAAATCACCCCTCCACTTT
CDR3 protein: CASSLGQGEKSPLHF

CDR3 length: 13
clone size: few
J gene: TRBJ1-6
D gene: -
V gene: TRBV11-3
CDR3 DNA: TGTGCCAGCAGCAAAGTTGGTAATTCACCCCTCCACTTT
CDR3 protein: CASSKVGNSPLHF

CDR3 length: 12
clone size: -
J gene: TRBJ2-6
D gene: -
V gene: TRBV2
CDR3 DNA: TGTGCCAGCAGTGTTGGGGCCAACGTCCTGACTTTC
CDR3 protein: CASSVGANVLTF

CDR3 length: 16
clone size: -
J gene: TRBJ1-3
D gene: -
V gene: TRBV3-1/TRBV3-2
CDR3 DNA: TGTGCCAGCAGCCAAGTTCCGGGTCGCTCTGGAAACACCATATATTTT
CDR3 protein: CASSQVPGRSGNTIYF

CDR3 length: 17
clone size: few
J gene: TRBJ2-2
D gene: TRBD2
V gene: TRBV13
CDR3 DNA: TGTGCCAGCAGCTTAGTCCTAGCGGGGACGAACACCGGGGAGCTGTTTTTT
CDR3 protein: CASSLVLAGTNTGELFF

CDR3 length: 16
clone size: -
J gene: TRBJ2-1
D gene: -
V gene: TRBV10-3
CDR3 DNA: TGTGCCATCAGTGAGTCAAAGGTTTCCTCCTACAATGAGCAGTTCTTC
CDR3 protein: CAISESKVSSYNEQFF

CDR3 length: 17
clone size: -
J gene: TRBJ1-1
D gene: TRBD1
V gene: TRBV6-7
CDR3 DNA: TGTGCCAGCAGTTACTCGGGACAGAACTCAATGAACACTGAAGCTTTCTTT
CDR3 protein: CASSYSGQNSMNTEAFF

CDR3 length: 17
clone size: few
J gene: TRBJ1-5
D gene: -
V gene: TRBV20-1
CDR3 DNA: TGCAGTGCTAGTAAGGGCAATGGGGGCATGGGCAATCAGCCCCAGCATTTT
CDR3 protein: CSASKGNGGMGNQPQHF

CDR3 length: 16
clone size: -
J gene: TRBJ1-6
D gene: -
V gene: TRBV3-1/TRBV3-2
CDR3 DNA: TGTGCCAGCAGCCAAGATAAGGGAGCTAGCCAATCACCCCTCCACTTT
CDR3 protein: CASSQDKGASQSPLHF

CDR3 length: 16
clone size: -
J gene: TRBJ1-6
D gene: -
V gene: TRBV25-1
CDR3 DNA: TGTGCCAGCAGTGACGGGCAGAGCTCCTATAATTCACCCCTCCACTTT
CDR3 protein: CASSDGQSSYNSPLHF

CDR3 length: 13
clone size: -
J gene: TRBJ2-2
D gene: -
V gene: TRBV11-2
CDR3 DNA: TGTGCCAGCAGGTCGGTTAAGACCGGGGAGCTGTTTTTT
CDR3 protein: CASRSVKTGELFF

CDR3 length: 18
clone size: few
J gene: TRBJ2-1
D gene: TRBD1
V gene: TRBV27
CDR3 DNA: TGTGCCAGCAGTTCTGCCTACCTCCGGGACAGAAGCTACAATGAGCAGTTCTTC
CDR3 protein: CASSSAYLRDRSYNEQFF

CDR3 length: 15
clone size: -
J gene: TRBJ1-1
D gene: TRBD1
V gene: TRBV4-1
CDR3 DNA: TGCGCCAGCAGCCCCCCCTGGGAGGGGGCGGTTGAAGCTTTCTTT
CDR3 protein: CASSPPWEGAVEAFF

CDR3 length: 12
clone size: once
J gene: TRBJ2-3
D gene: -
V gene: TRBV29-1
CDR3 DNA: TGCAGCGTTGAGAGCGCCACAGATACGCAGTATTTT
CDR3 protein: CSVESATDTQYF

CDR3 length: 15
clone size: -
J gene: TRBJ1-3
D gene: -
V gene: TRBV21-1
CDR3 DNA: TGTGCCAGCAGCAAAAAGGGGCATTTTGGAAACACCATATATTTT
CDR3 protein: CASSKKGHFGNTIYF

CDR3 length: 12
clone size: -
J gene: TRBJ1-5
D gene: -
V gene: TRBV27
CDR3 DNA: TGTGCCAGCAGTTCCGTAGGAGGGGCCCAGCATTTT
CDR3 protein: CASSSVGGAQHF

CDR3 length: 17
clone size: -
J gene: TRBJ2-1
D gene: -
V gene: TRBV3-1/TRBV3-2
CDR3 DNA: TGTGCCAGCAGCCACCCCCCCGGACCCTTCTCCTACAATGAGCAGTTCTTC
CDR3 protein: CASSHPPGPFSYNEQFF

CDR3 length: 15
clone size: -
J gene: TRBJ1-5
D gene: TRBD1
V gene: TRBV18
CDR3 DNA: TGTGCCAGCTCCCCCGAGTGGACAGGGAATCAGCCCCAGCATTTT
CDR3 protein: CASSPEWTGNQPQHF

CDR3 length: 19
clone size: -
J gene: TRBJ1-4
D gene: TRBD1
V gene: TRBV24-1
CDR3 DNA: TGTGCCACCAGTGATGGGACAGGGGGTATGGGGATGTTTGGTGAAAAACTGTTTTTT
CDR3 protein: CATSDGTGGMGMFGEKLFF

CDR3 length: 15
clone size: -
J gene: TRBJ1-5
D gene: -
V gene: TRBV9
CDR3 DNA: TGTGCCAGCAGCGTAGCAGGGGCTAGCAATCAGCCCCAGCATTTT
CDR3 protein: CASSVAGASNQPQHF

CDR3 length: 13
clone size: medium-sized
J gene: TRBJ1-2
D gene: TRBD1
V gene: TRBV12-5
CDR3 DNA: TGTGCTAGTGGCCCCGGGACAGGGGCGGCCTACACCTTC
CDR3 protein: CASGPGTGAAYTF

CDR3 length: 15
clone size: -
J gene: TRBJ2-5
D gene: -
V gene: TRBV28
CDR3 DNA: TGTGCCAGCAAGAAGCTTGACAGTACCCAAGAGACCCAGTACTTC
CDR3 protein: CASKKLDSTQETQYF

CDR3 length: 16
clone size: few
J gene: TRBJ1-4
D gene: TRBD1
V gene: TRBV5-1
CDR3 DNA: TGCGCCAGCAGCCCGCTCCAGGGGGCAACTAATGAAAAACTGTTTTTT
CDR3 protein: CASSPLQGATNEKLFF

CDR3 length: 16
clone size: -
J gene: TRBJ2-3
D gene: TRBD2
V gene: TRBV11-2
CDR3 DNA: TGTGCCAGCAGCCCCCTAGCGGGAGGGCCTGGAGATACGCAGTATTTT
CDR3 protein: CASSPLAGGPGDTQYF

CDR3 length: 14
clone size: few
J gene: TRBJ1-2
D gene: -
V gene: TRBV14
CDR3 DNA: TGTGCCAGCAGCCCCTACATAGGCGTGGGAGGCTACACCTTC
CDR3 protein: CASSPYIGVGGYTF

CDR3 length: 19
clone size: -
J gene: TRBJ1-1
D gene: TRBD1
V gene: TRBV13
CDR3 DNA: TGTGCCAGCAGCCAATTAATACCGGGACAGGGTGAAATGAACACTGAAGCTTTCTTT
CDR3 protein: CASSQLIPGQGEMNTEAFF